The subject of this entry is one TCR beta chain. Its antigen is undetermined. Germline loops: CDR1 LGHNA, CDR2 YNFKEQ. This CDR3 is built from 16 residues. The data originate from a study of T cells expressing NK-cell markers. Study-wide background: HCMV serostatus: seven of eight sequenced donors positive, one negative. General study results and limits: Among CD8+ T cells from over 5 donors, dominant NKG2C+ clonotypes accounted for about 1.0-8%. In several donors, these clonotypes also led the CD3+CD56-NKG2C+ fraction.

Generation of TCR beta cDNA was performed by 5'RACE template switching incorporating UMIs. TCRdb reprocessed the 5' RACE reads, with one entry per CDR3 protein and no DNA. The sample table includes approximately 550,000 distinct CDR3 sequences. V is TRBV4-2 and J is TRBJ2-3; TCRdb proposes TRBD1, but this gene call is untestable without DNA. This receptor was taken from a man aged 18 to 29 in good health. Source material: blood T cells: a sorted CD56 or NKG2C T cell subset, CD4+ or CD8+ T cells, or bulk PBMC T cells (not recorded which). CDR3 region: CASSQVRERASDTQYF.